This T cell receptor (beta chain) was identified during a study of shared clonotypes between healthy human individuals. Study-level background: Researchers assigned three CD4 naive, three CD4 memory, two CD8 naive and one CD8 memory plate to each donor.

TCRdb's table, derived via immunoSEQ multiplex PCR, lists solely in-frame clones and lacks some. The profile shows around 2,000,000 clones, approximately 94% of them singletons. Of note for this clone: This sample includes further DNA sequences coding for the same CDR3.

CD8 cells regarded as naive lacked CD45RO, were positively chosen for CCR7, and omitted terminally differentiated effector memory CD45RA+ cells. There are 13 residues in the CDR3. V was trimmed by 4 bases and J by 3 bases, leaving 10 bases between them. Germline assignment: CDR1 MNHEY and CDR2 SMNVEV (reference sequence). The specimen was naive CD8+ T cells sorted from blood. The chain employs TRBV27 and TRBJ2-7; D is perhaps TRBD1 (6 bases). The receptor comes from a man aged 18 to 30 in good health. The CDR3 is CASSYRVSYEQYF. CDR3 DNA: TGTGCCAGCAGTTACAGGGTGAGCTACGAGCAGTACTTC.